This T cell receptor beta chain emerged from a study of T cell clonotyping in hematopoietic cell transplantation. The assay was immunoSEQ multiplex PCR, and TCRdb's table has in-frame clones only and misses some. The sample has thousands of clones, about 79% seen once; the top ten hold roughly 15%. The sequence derives from a male patient aged 35-50 years who had an allogeneic stem cell transplant from a related donor, so the T cells may come from the graft donor. Some clones in this sample may be carry-over from other donors' samples. The material was PBMCs, obtained 180 days after allogeneic stem cell transplant.

The CDR3 protein is CASSMEQGREKLFF. The CDR3 region has the DNA TGTGCCAGCAGCATGGAGCAGGGGAGGGAAAAACTGTTTTTT. The rearrangement links TRBV11-2 to TRBJ1-4; possibly TRBD1 for D (6 bases). This CDR3 comprises 14 residues. V lost 5 bases and J 8 bases, leaving 15 bases between the germline ends. Per germline, CDR1 SGHAT and CDR2 FQNNGV.